Listed below are T cell receptor beta chains from one sample, sequenced in a study of blood T cell repertoires in COVID-19. Method: immunoSEQ multiplex PCR; TCRdb's copy keeps in-frame clones and lacks some. The table records 200,000 to 250,000 clones, around 88% of them present only once. Sequencing was carried out using PBMCs or T cells enriched from blood (not recorded which). Receptors were obtained from a woman between 50 and 59 years old with acute COVID-19. Both conserved end residues are part of each CDR3. A D gene is named only where the DNA matches it firmly. Some rows have no size entry. The others give once, few or many, or a class for an expanded clone.

CDR3nt | CDR3aa | d_gene | abundance | len | j_gene | v_gene
TGTGCCAGCAGCCCGTCGTCCTACGACGAGCAGTACTTC | CASSPSSYDEQYF | . | few | 13 | TRBJ2-7 | TRBV7-2
TGTGCCAGCAGCCGGCAGGACAAAGCTTTCTTT | CASSRQDKAFF | . | . | 11 | TRBJ1-1 | TRBV5-5
TGCGCCAGCAGCCAAGGCGGGGGTTCTGGAAACACCATATATTTT | CASSQGGGSGNTIYF | . | . | 15 | TRBJ1-3 | TRBV4-1
TGCAGCGCGCGGACAGGGGGCACAGATACGCAGTATTTT | CSARTGGTDTQYF | TRBD1 | . | 13 | TRBJ2-3 | TRBV29-1
TGTGCCAGCGGACATTCAACGAGCTCTGGAAACACCATATATTTT | CASGHSTSSGNTIYF | . | . | 15 | TRBJ1-3 | TRBV2
TGTGCCAGCAGCTTAAGGGCGGGAGGGCCGCACGAGCAGTACTTC | CASSLRAGGPHEQYF | TRBD2 | . | 15 | TRBJ2-7 | TRBV7-3
TGTGCCTGGAGGTCCGTTGACAGCTCCTACGAGCAGTACTTC | CAWRSVDSSYEQYF | . | . | 14 | TRBJ2-7 | TRBV30
TGTGCCAGCAGCCGGGGACAACGCACAGATACGCAGTATTTT | CASSRGQRTDTQYF | . | . | 14 | TRBJ2-3 | TRBV13
TGTGCAGGGGGGGCAGGGACCTACGAGCAGTACTTC | CAGGAGTYEQYF | . | . | 12 | TRBJ2-7 | TRBV30
TGTGCCAGTAGTCCTTCAGGGGCCTATGGCTACACCTTC | CASSPSGAYGYTF | . | . | 13 | TRBJ1-2 | TRBV19